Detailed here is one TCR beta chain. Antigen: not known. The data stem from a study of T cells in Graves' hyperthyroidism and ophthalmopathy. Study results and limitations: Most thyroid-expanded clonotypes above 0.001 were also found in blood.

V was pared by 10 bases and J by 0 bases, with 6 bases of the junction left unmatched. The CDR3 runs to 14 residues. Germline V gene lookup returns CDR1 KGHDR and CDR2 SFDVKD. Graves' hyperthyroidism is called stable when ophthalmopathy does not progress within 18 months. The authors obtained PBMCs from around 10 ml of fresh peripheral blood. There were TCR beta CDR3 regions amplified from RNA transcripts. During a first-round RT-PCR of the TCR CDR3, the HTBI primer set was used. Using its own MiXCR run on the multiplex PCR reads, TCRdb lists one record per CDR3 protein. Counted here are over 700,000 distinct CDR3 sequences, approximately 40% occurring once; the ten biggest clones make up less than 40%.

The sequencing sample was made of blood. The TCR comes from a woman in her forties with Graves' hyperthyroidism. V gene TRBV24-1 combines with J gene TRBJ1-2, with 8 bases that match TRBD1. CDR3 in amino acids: CATSGDRPNYGYTF. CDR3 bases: TGTGCCACGAGCGGGGACAGGCCTAACTATGGCTACACCTTC.